This T cell receptor beta chain was documented in a study of blood T cell repertoires in COVID-19. Germline V CDR1 and CDR2: MDHEN, SYDVKM. V gave up 11 bases and J gave up 4 bases, with 24 bases separating them. The CDR3 loop spans 16 amino acids. Measured with immunoSEQ multiplex PCR; TCRdb has only the in-frame clones, and not every one. This repertoire shows hundreds of thousands of clones, around nine tenths found once; its top ten account for around 1.2%. The receptor was isolated from a man in his 70s with acute or convalescent COVID-19. What was sequenced was peripheral blood. The V call is TRBV28, the J call TRBJ2-1; D is undetermined. The CDR3 sequence: CAHARMTGNTYNEQFF. CDR3 DNA: TGTGCCCACGCACGGATGACTGGAAACACTTACAATGAGCAGTTCTTC. Full variable domain (outside the CDR3, taken from reference TRBV28 and TRBJ2-1): DVKVTQSSRYLVKRTGEKVFLECVQDMDHENMFWYRQDPGLGLRLIYFSYDVKMKEKGDIPEGYSVSREKKERFSLILESASTNQTSMYLCAHARMTGNTYNEQFFGPGTRLTVL.